Shown below are 18 T cell receptor beta chains from a single sample sequenced in a study of long-term antiretroviral therapy in people with HIV (dated 2022 in TCRdb). The immunoSEQ hsTCRB v3.0 assay was used at survey level resolution to sequence the TRB variable region. Imported from immuneACCESS, the table was reduced by TCRdb to in-frame sequences with V and J called. These copies leave out some clones; in studies compared against another copy, an unresolved V gene accounts for under half, and the cause of the remainder is not known. The sample table contains more than 7,000 clones; only one count was recorded for approximately 78% of them. The ten most abundant clones make up roughly 25% of the sample. Sequencing was performed on unsorted PBMCs, taken 0.6 years before starting antiretroviral therapy. These TCRs come from a man aged 40-49 years with HIV.

This clone was seen a handful of times. The chain employs TRBV2 and TRBJ1-5; 10 bases agree with TRBD1. CDR1 is SNHLY, CDR2 FYNNEI, per germline. J gave up 4 bases and V 5 bases, and 5 bases lay outside the gene matches. CDR3 length: 15 residues. The CDR3 region has the DNA TGTGCCAGCAGTTACGGACAGGGGGGGAATCAGCCCCAGCATTTT. Protein: CASSYGQGGNQPQHF.

The rearrangement joins TRBV5-4 to TRBJ1-6; D is perhaps TRBD1 (6 bases). The germline CDR1 and CDR2 sequences are SGHNT and YYREEE (reference sequence). This CDR3 spans 16 amino acids. V shed 4 bases and J shed 8 bases, with 19 bases lying between them. The DNA of the CDR3 is TGTGCCAGCAGCACCTCGAAAGGACAGAGGGATTCACCCCTCCACTTT. Its translation is CASSTSKGQRDSPLHF.

V usage is TRBV18 and J usage is TRBJ1-5; D call uncertain. Germline V CDR1 and CDR2: KGHSH, LQKENI. The CDR3 spans 13 residues. With 6 bases removed from V and 1 base from J, the gap between germline ends came to 7 bases. CDR3 bases: TGTGCCAGCTCGGGGAGGAGCAATCAGCCCCAGCATTTT. Translating gives CASSGRSNQPQHF.

A word on this clone: The DNA is omitted, as the CDR3 cannot be located on it reliably, and the CDR3 follows TCRdb's listing. CDR3 loop: CASSLERDEQYF. V usage is TRBV6-7 and J usage is TRBJ2-7; TRBD2 was called by the table and not checked on the DNA. TRBV6-7 falls under the ORF class, with uncertain function. The CDR3 is 12 residues long, counting both termini.

The chain couples TRBV30 to TRBJ1-4; D is perhaps TRBD1 (6 bases). The CDR3 contains 14 residues. Trimming stripped 8 bases from V and 0 bases from J, with 13 bases between. Germline V gene data show CDR1 as GTSNPN and CDR2 as SVGIG (reference sequence). CDR3 loop: CAVGWDTTNEKLFF. The CDR3 nucleotides read TGTGCCGTAGGCTGGGACACAACTAATGAAAAACTGTTTTTT.

The genes are TRBV12-5 and TRBJ1-1; TRBD1 might be the D (6 bases). Germline loops: CDR1 LGHNT, CDR2 FRNRAP. Trimming left V 5 bases short and J 0 bases short, with 10 bases between. CDR3 length: 14 residues. The DNA for the CDR3 is TGTGCTAGTGGTCCAGGGGCCATGAACACTGAAGCTTTCTTT. Its translation is CASGPGAMNTEAFF.

This sequence joins TRBV6-5 and TRBJ1-2; TRBD1 might be the D (6 bases). The CDR3 is 15 residues long. With 6 bases removed from V and 6 bases from J, the gap between germline ends came to 20 bases. Germline CDR1 reads MNHEY; CDR2 reads SVGAGI. The CDR3 here is CASSRGQHSRDGYTF. DNA of the CDR3: TGTGCCAGCAGCCGCGGACAGCACTCACGGGATGGCTACACCTTC.

This chain joins TRBV28 and TRBJ1-2; no clear D gene. The CDR3 consists of 15 residues. Germline-derived CDR1 and CDR2 are MDHEN and SYDVKM. V was shortened by 7 bases and J by 5 bases, with 20 bases between the two germline ends. In DNA, the CDR3 is TGTGCCAGCAACTCGAAGGGAGTTCGGGCTTATGGCTACACCTTC. Translated, it gives CASNSKGVRAYGYTF.

This chain joins TRBV18 and TRBJ2-2; D is uncertain. Trimming pared 3 bases from V and 1 base from J, leaving 15 bases between. This CDR3 spans 17 amino acids. The germline gives CDR1 KGHSH, CDR2 LQKENI. CDR3: CASSPNSRIQNTGELFF. The CDR3 coding sequence is TGTGCCAGCTCACCGAACAGCCGCATCCAGAACACCGGGGAGCTGTTTTTT. Based on the CDR3 plus reference TRBV18 and TRBJ2-2, the full variable domain is NAGVMQNPRHLVRRRGQEARLRCSPMKGHSHVYWYRQLPEEGLKFMVYLQKENIIDESGMPKERFSAEFPKEGPSILRIQQVVRGDSAAYFCASSPNSRIQNTGELFFGEGSRLTVL.

This chain connects TRBV5-1 to TRBJ2-3; TRBD2 matches 11 bases. Germline-derived CDR1 and CDR2 are SGHRS and YFSETQ. Losses at the gene ends were 4 bases for V and 3 bases for J; bases not matched to a gene: 7. The CDR3 contains 16 residues. CDR3 sequence reads: CASSPLAGGRTDTQYF. The CDR3 DNA sequence: TGCGCCAGCAGCCCTCTAGCGGGGGGACGAACAGATACGCAGTATTTT. The whole variable domain, filled in from reference TRBV5-1 and TRBJ2-3, reads KAGVTQTPRYLIKTRGQQVTLSCSPISGHRSVSWYQQTPGQGLQFLFEYFSETQRNKGNFPGRFSGRQFSNSRSEMNVSTLELGDSALYLCASSPLAGGRTDTQYFGPGTRLTVL.

The sample holds one count of this clone. The chain links TRBV5-4 to TRBJ2-2; 8 nucleotides align to TRBD1. Germline-derived CDR1 and CDR2 are SGHNT and YYREEE (reference sequence). The V and J ends lost 3 bases and 0 bases, in that order; junction bases with no gene match: 7. The CDR3 covers 17 residues. The chain's CDR3 is CASSSYGQGSNTGELFF. The CDR3 DNA follows: TGTGCCAGCAGCTCCTACGGACAGGGATCGAACACCGGGGAGCTGTTTTTT.

This clone was recorded a few times. The V and J genes are TRBV25-1 and TRBJ1-6, with D perhaps TRBD1 (6 bases). Trimming cost V 5 bases and J 10 bases, with 9 bases left between them. Germline V gene data show CDR1 as MGHDK and CDR2 as SYGVNS. The length of the CDR3 is 12 residues. The CDR3 region has the DNA TGTGCCAGCAGTTGGGGGGCCTCACCCCTCCACTTT. It is translated as CASSWGASPLHF.

This clone was picked up one time. As DNA, the CDR3 is TGTGCCAGCAGCCAAGATCGCGGTTTTTCCTACGAGCAGTACTTC. It is translated as CASSQDRGFSYEQYF. The rearrangement uses TRBV14 and TRBJ2-7; D is unclear. With 0 bases removed from V and 1 base from J, the gap between germline ends came to 10 bases. The length of the CDR3 is 15 residues. The germline gives CDR1 SGHDN, CDR2 FVKESK.

The genes are TRBV9 and TRBJ2-1; 8 bases are shared with TRBD2. CDR1 is SGDLS and CDR2 is YYNGEE in the germline V gene. V gave up 4 bases and J gave up 10 bases; unmatched junction bases: 13. The CDR3 spans 15 residues. CDR3 region: CASSPPRVAGREQFF. The CDR3 DNA is TGTGCCAGCAGCCCCCCGCGGGTAGCGGGAAGAGAGCAGTTCTTC.

V and J are TRBV5-6 and TRBJ2-7; D is uncertain. Germline V gene lookup returns CDR1 SGHDT and CDR2 YYEEEE. V lost 6 bases and J 0 bases, leaving 10 bases between the germline ends. This CDR3 is 13 amino acids long. CDR3 coding DNA: TGTGCCAGCACCTTTTCTAGCTCCTACGAGCAGTACTTC. Its translation is CASTFSSSYEQYF.

The chain joins TRBV9 to TRBJ2-3; 8 nucleotides agree with TRBD2. V lost 2 bases and J lost 6; bases outside the gene matches: 8. The CDR3 has 15 amino acids. The germline gives CDR1 SGDLS, CDR2 YYNGEE. CDR3 loop: CASSVGAGAQDTQYF. CDR3 DNA sequence: TGTGCCAGCAGCGTTGGAGCGGGGGCCCAGGATACGCAGTATTTT.

This sequence joins TRBV6-6 and TRBJ1-6, with D unclear. The germline V gene has CDR1 MNHNY and CDR2 SVGAGI (reference sequence). The V and J ends lost 0 bases and 7 bases respectively, with 10 bases between them. CDR3 length: 15 residues. CDR3 bases: TGTGCCAGCAGTTACTCAAACAAGGGAAATTCACCCCTCCACTTT. This encodes CASSYSNKGNSPLHF.

The CDR3 bases are TGTGCCGGAGGGACAGACCGCTCTGGGGCCAACGTCCTGACTTTC. The encoded protein is CAGGTDRSGANVLTF. The V call is TRBV2, the J call TRBJ2-6; D is perhaps TRBD1 (7 bases). Germline loops: CDR1 SNHLY, CDR2 FYNNEI. The CDR3 covers 15 residues. Between the trimmed V and J ends, which lost 11 bases and 0 bases, there was a span of 14 bases.